The rows below give T cell receptor beta chains drawn from one sample of a study of read filtering for tumor transcriptome and immune sequencing. MiXCR was run by TCRdb on the reads, yielding one entry per CDR3 protein. In the table there are 100,000 to 150,000 distinct CDR3 sequences, over 10% of which are singletons. The sample was a population of CD138-negative cells sorted from bone marrow. These receptors were obtained from a donor aged 40 or older with multiple myeloma. Each CDR3 is given with its conserved first and last residue. D genes are given only for firm matches. Size values are once, few and many counts, or a class for expanded clones, and some rows have none.

TRBV19	TRBD1	TRBJ1-1	many	CASSARTGNTEAFF	TGTGCCAGTAGTGCCCGGACAGGGAACACTGAAGCTTTCTTT
TRBV15	NA	TRBJ2-7	many	CATSGQGLEQYF	TGTGCCACCAGCGGCCAAGGTTTAGAGCAGTACTTC
TRBV5-1	NA	TRBJ2-7	many	CASSLASEGMYEQYF	TGCGCCAGCAGCTTGGCCTCAGAGGGAATGTACGAGCAGTACTTC
TRBV11-2	NA	TRBJ2-7	many	CASSPRGPQDEQYF	TGTGCCAGCAGCCCTCGGGGGCCCCAGGACGAGCAGTACTTC
TRBV2	NA	TRBJ1-5	many	CASRPIEYQPQHF	TGTGCCAGCAGACCAATAGAATATCAGCCCCAGCATTTT
TRBV7-2	TRBD2	TRBJ2-1	many	CASSSGTSGRMNEQFF	TGTGCCAGCAGCTCCGGGACTAGCGGGAGGATGAATGAGCAGTTCTTC
TRBV29-1	TRBD2	TRBJ2-7	many	CSVTPGTSGSYEQYF	TGCAGCGTTACGCCCGGGACTAGCGGGAGCTATGAGCAGTACTTC
TRBV27	TRBD1	TRBJ2-3	many	CASSLGQGPTDTQYF	TGTGCCAGCAGTTTAGGACAGGGCCCTACAGATACGCAGTATTTT
TRBV12-3/TRBV12-4	NA	TRBJ1-1	many	CASSPQGWRDTEAFF	TGTGCCAGCAGTCCACAGGGATGGAGGGACACTGAAGCTTTCTTT
TRBV7-2	NA	TRBJ1-6	many	CASSLGPYGNSPLHF	TGTGCCAGCAGCCTCGGGCCGTACGGAAATTCACCCCTCCACTTT
TRBV3-1	NA	TRBJ1-1	many	CASSPRAGEGTEAFF	TGTGCCAGCAGCCCCAGGGCAGGGGAGGGCACTGAAGCTTTCTTT
TRBV5-1	NA	TRBJ2-3	many	CASSLLSPRGGLDVPQYF	TGCGCCAGCAGCCTTCTATCCCCCCGGGGCGGGCTGGATGTCCCGCAGTATTTT
TRBV5-1	TRBD2	TRBJ2-7	many	CASSLAPGLAGEQYF	TGCGCCAGCAGCTTGGCCCCGGGACTAGCGGGAGAGCAGTACTTC
TRBV29-1	TRBD1	TRBJ2-5	NA	CSVEGQRETQYF	TGCAGCGTTGAGGGACAGAGAGAGACCCAGTACTTC
TRBV11-2	NA	TRBJ2-5	many	CASSPTGPETQYF	TGTGCCAGCAGCCCAACGGGGCCGGAGACCCAGTACTTC
TRBV13	TRBD1	TRBJ2-3	NA	CASSPGTEYTDTQYF	TGTGCCAGCAGCCCCGGGACAGAGTACACAGATACGCAGTATTTT
TRBV24-1	NA	TRBJ1-1	many	CATSGGVTTEAFF	TGTGCCACCAGTGGCGGGGTGACCACTGAAGCTTTCTTT
TRBV6-2/TRBV6-3	NA	TRBJ1-5	NA	CASSRPGEGQPQHF	TGTGCCAGCAGTCGTCCGGGGGAAGGACAGCCCCAGCATTTT
TRBV4-1	TRBD2	TRBJ2-5	NA	CASSPTSATFTGTQYF	TGCGCCAGCAGCCCGACTAGCGCTACCTTCACCGGGACCCAGTACTTC
TRBV19	NA	TRBJ2-7	many	CASKPGMTDYEQYF	TGTGCCAGCAAACCGGGTATGACAGACTACGAGCAGTACTTC
TRBV7-6	NA	TRBJ2-1	NA	CASTVDGHGDEQFF	TGTGCCAGCACCGTAGACGGTCACGGCGATGAGCAGTTCTTC
TRBV4-1	NA	TRBJ2-3	many	CASRPTLAEDTQYF	TGCGCCAGCAGACCGACCCTCGCGGAAGATACGCAGTATTTT
TRBV19	NA	TRBJ2-7	NA	CASRSSYEQYF	TGTGCCAGCAGGTCTAGCTACGAGCAGTACTTC
TRBV6-6	NA	TRBJ2-1	many	CASSYSKNNEQFF	TGTGCCAGCAGTTACTCGAAAAACAATGAGCAGTTCTTC
TRBV20-1	NA	TRBJ2-7	many	CSARRPDTIYEQYF	TGCAGTGCTAGACGGCCGGACACTATTTACGAGCAGTACTTC
TRBV7-2	NA	TRBJ2-5	many	CASSFGSAQETQYF	TGTGCCAGCAGCTTCGGCAGCGCCCAAGAGACCCAGTACTTC
TRBV7-9	NA	TRBJ2-2	many	CASSNTRSAGELFF	TGTGCCAGCTCAAATACTCGATCAGCCGGGGAGCTGTTTTTT
TRBV5-6	NA	TRBJ2-7	many	CASSFGQEYYEQYF	TGTGCCAGCAGCTTTGGGCAGGAGTACTACGAGCAGTACTTC
TRBV19	NA	TRBJ1-3	few	CASSIDLQGLGEGGNTIYF	TGTGCCAGTAGTATTGATCTACAGGGCCTCGGAGAGGGGGGAAACACCATATATTTT